Presented here are 29 T cell receptor beta chains from one specimen sequenced in a study of T-cell memory formation after mild COVID-19. TCRdb re-called the 5' RACE reads through MiXCR, storing one row per CDR3 protein. The sample records approximately 400,000 distinct CDR3 sequences, roughly 18% being singletons. The sequenced sample was PBMCs or a T cell subset sorted from them (not recorded which). The receptors originated from a man younger than 35 who had mild COVID-19 (a few samples of this study predate the infection). Cell type and time point are not known.

The rearrangement links TRBV6-5 to TRBJ1-1; 8 nucleotides match TRBD1. The V gene's germline CDR1 is MNHEY and CDR2 SVGAGI. The CDR3 runs 15 residues. Trimming removed 6 bases from V and 0 bases from J; junction bases left unmatched: 6. CDR3 sequence reads: CASRWTGRVNTEAFF. In DNA form, the CDR3 reads TGTGCCAGCAGGTGGACAGGGAGGGTGAACACTGAAGCTTTCTTT.

This clonotype was observed a few times. V is TRBV20-1 and J is TRBJ2-7; TRBD1 is a possible D gene (5 bases). The V end was cut by 2 bases, the J end by 2 bases, with 13 bases between. The CDR3 length is 14 residues. Looked up from germline, CDR1 is DFQATT and CDR2 is SNEGSKA (reference sequence). In DNA, the CDR3 is TGCAGTGCTAGACCCCCAGACAGAACCTACGAGCAGTACTTC. Protein sequence: CSARPPDRTYEQYF.

The table lists this clonotype with a few counts. The chain carries TRBV11-2 and TRBJ2-1; D possibly matches TRBD1 or TRBD2 (6 bases each). With 5 bases removed from V and 5 bases from J, the gap between germline ends came to 19 bases. The length of the CDR3 is 16 residues. Germline loops: CDR1 SGHAT, CDR2 FQNNGV. CDR3: CASSPSHGGYDNEQFF. Here the CDR3 DNA reads TGTGCCAGCAGCCCCAGCCACGGGGGCTACGACAATGAGCAGTTCTTC.

This chain links TRBV4-3 with TRBJ2-7; 9 bases map to TRBD2. Per the germline V gene, CDR1 is LGHNA and CDR2 is YSLEER. The CDR3 consists of 16 residues. Trimming at V came to 0 bases and at J to 3 bases, leaving 6 bases not matched to a gene. The DNA of the CDR3 is TGCGCCAGCAGCCAAGATCGGCGGGGGGGCATCTACGAGCAGTACTTC. It translates to CASSQDRRGGIYEQYF.

The chain has TRBV27 and TRBJ2-7; D unresolved. Germline CDR1 MNHEY, CDR2 SMNVEV (reference sequence). The CDR3 extends over 13 amino acids. Between the trimmed V and J ends, which lost 8 bases and 2 bases, there was a span of 13 bases. In nucleotides, the CDR3 is TGTGCCAGCGCCGGTGGGCTAGCCTACGAGCAGTACTTC. It translates to CASAGGLAYEQYF.

The CDR3 loop is CASSLLSGVATEAFF. DNA of the CDR3: TGCGCCAGCAGTCTCCTGTCGGGGGTGGCCACTGAAGCTTTCTTT. The chain combines TRBV5-1 with TRBJ1-1, with D perhaps matching TRBD1 (5 bases). Trimming took off 5 bases at V and 4 bases at J, with 18 bases between the two ends. Germline CDR1 is SGHRS and CDR2 is YFSETQ. The CDR3 is 15 amino acids. Together with reference TRBV5-1 and TRBJ1-1, the CDR3 gives the full variable domain: KAGVTQTPRYLIKTRGQQVTLSCSPISGHRSVSWYQQTPGQGLQFLFEYFSETQRNKGNFPGRFSGRQFSNSRSEMNVSTLELGDSALYLCASSLLSGVATEAFFGQGTRLTVV.

V usage is TRBV9 and J usage is TRBJ2-3; D remains ambiguous. This CDR3 is 14 amino acids long. The V end was cut by 3 bases, the J end by 6 bases, with 14 bases between. Germline-derived CDR1 and CDR2 are SGDLS and YYNGEE. The DNA of the CDR3 is TGTGCCAGCAGCGACTACACGGGTCGGGATACGCAGTATTTT. Translation gives CASSDYTGRDTQYF.

The genes are TRBV18 and TRBJ1-1; tentative D call: TRBD1 (5 bases). Per germline, CDR1 KGHSH and CDR2 LQKENI. Trimming stripped 3 bases from V and 4 bases from J, with 18 bases between. The length of the CDR3 is 16 residues. The chain's CDR3 is CASSPRIAGTGTEAFF. The DNA of the CDR3 is TGTGCCAGCTCACCCCGAATTGCCGGGACGGGCACTGAAGCTTTCTTT.

This clonotype was counted only a few times. This chain connects TRBV7-8 to TRBJ2-2; D not resolved. This CDR3 has 14 residues. The V gene's germline CDR1 is SGHVS and CDR2 FQNEAQ. V dropped 0 bases and J dropped 5 bases, with 7 bases sitting between them. Here the CDR3 DNA reads TGTGCCAGCAGCTTAGCTTGGTCGACCGGGGAGCTGTTTTTT. It is translated as CASSLAWSTGELFF.

This chain joins TRBV4-3 and TRBJ2-5; D gene ambiguous. This CDR3 is built from 14 residues. Between the trimmed V and J ends, which lost 0 bases and 5 bases, there was a span of 10 bases. Germline assignment: CDR1 LGHNA and CDR2 YSLEER. The CDR3 bases are TGCGCCAGCAGCCAAGATCTAAAAGGGGAGACCCAGTACTTC. Translating gives CASSQDLKGETQYF.

This clonotype was counted many times. This chain links TRBV7-6 with TRBJ1-1, with 9 bases matching TRBD1. This CDR3 is built from 15 residues. The germline CDR1 and CDR2 sequences are SGHVS and FNYEAQ. Trimming at V came to 1 base and at J to 5 bases, leaving 5 bases not matched to a gene. CDR3 region: CASSLETGGLTEAFF. The CDR3 coding sequence is TGTGCCAGCAGCTTAGAAACAGGGGGCTTAACTGAAGCTTTCTTT.

This clonotype occurred a few times. The chain is built from TRBV7-3 and TRBJ2-2; TRBD2 matches at 9 bases. The J segment lost 5 bases and the V segment lost 5 bases, leaving 12 bases of the junction unmatched. CDR1 and CDR2 (germline): SGHTA, FQGTGA. The CDR3 is 17 amino acids. The CDR3 region has the DNA TGTGCCAGCAGCCCTCGGCGTAGCGGGGGCCCGACCGGGGAGCTGTTTTTT. Encoded protein: CASSPRRSGGPTGELFF.

The chain recombines TRBV3-1 with TRBJ2-5; possibly TRBD1 for D (5 bases). Trimming took off 6 bases at V and 5 bases at J, with 16 bases between the two ends. Germline assignment: CDR1 LGHDT and CDR2 YNNKEL (reference sequence). This CDR3 has 14 residues. CDR3 residues: CASSQGGMEETQYF. As DNA, the CDR3 is TGTGCCAGCAGTCAGGGTGGAATGGAGGAGACCCAGTACTTC.

This clonotype appeared a few times. The chain couples TRBV4-2 to TRBJ1-2; 9 bases match TRBD1. Unmatched junction bases numbered 5, after V lost 1 base and J lost 8 bases. This CDR3 comprises 14 residues. Germline assignment: CDR1 LGHNA and CDR2 YNFKEQ. The CDR3 loop reads CASSQGGQGGGYTF. The CDR3 DNA sequence: TGTGCCAGCAGCCAAGGGGGACAGGGAGGCGGCTACACCTTC.

This clonotype was detected only a few times. The V and J genes are TRBV7-6 and TRBJ1-2, with D perhaps TRBD1 (5 bases). Germline values: CDR1 SGHVS, CDR2 FNYEAQ. Trimming cost V 1 base and J 4 bases, with 13 bases left between them. The CDR3 consists of 15 residues. For the CDR3, the DNA is TGTGCCAGCAGCTTAGAAGGGTCCGGGGGCTATGGCTACACCTTC. Protein: CASSLEGSGGYGYTF.

CDR3 coding DNA: TGCGCCAGCAGCGAAGGGCCGGCAGATACGCAGTATTTT. Translating it yields CASSEGPADTQYF. The rearrangement uses TRBV4-1 and TRBJ2-3; D call uncertain. Germline-derived CDR1 and CDR2 are MGHRA and YSYEKL. This CDR3 has 13 residues. V lost 5 bases to trimming and J lost 4 bases, with 10 bases between them.

The chain links TRBV5-1 to TRBJ2-7; D is perhaps TRBD2 (6 bases). This CDR3 region has 16 residues. The V gene's germline CDR1 is SGHRS and CDR2 YFSETQ. V was shortened by 0 bases and J by 5 bases, with 18 bases between the two germline ends. The CDR3 spells CASSLGTGVLSDEQYF. The CDR3 DNA follows: TGCGCCAGCAGCTTGGGGACGGGGGTTTTATCGGACGAGCAGTACTTC.

This clonotype has just a few counts. This chain links TRBV12-3 or TRBV12-4 with TRBJ2-3; the D gene is possibly TRBD1 (6 bases). The CDR3 contains 14 residues. Trimming stripped 6 bases from V and 6 bases from J, with 16 bases between. The CDR3 protein is CASRNRDSRDTQYF. The CDR3 region has the DNA TGTGCCAGCAGGAACAGGGATTCAAGGGATACGCAGTATTTT.

This clonotype was seen a few times. CDR3 amino acids: CASSASPRVTEAFF. CDR3 DNA: TGTGCCAGCAGCGCCTCCCCCCGGGTTACTGAAGCTTTCTTT. The chain joins TRBV7-2 to TRBJ1-1, with no clear D. This CDR3 region has 14 residues. In germline, CDR1 is SGHTA, CDR2 FQGNSA. Deletions cut 5 bases from V and 5 bases from J, with 15 bases between.

The genes are TRBV11-2 and TRBJ2-7, with 10 bases fitting TRBD1. In germline, CDR1 is SGHAT, CDR2 FQNNGV. The CDR3 is 15 residues long. The V and J ends lost 5 bases and 5 bases, in that order; junction bases with no gene match: 9. In DNA, the CDR3 is TGTGCCAGCAGCCCTCCAGACAGGGGGCCTGACGAGCAGTACTTC. This encodes CASSPPDRGPDEQYF.

This clonotype was seen only a few times. Its ends do not fully match the called genes, so a read error is possible. The rearrangement joins TRBV7-9 to TRBJ2-7, with 9 bases matching TRBD1. The CDR3 loop spans 12 amino acids. CDR1 is SEHNR and CDR2 is FQNEAQ in the germline V gene (reference sequence). This CDR3 is CASSATGGARDF. The DNA of the CDR3 is TGTGCCAGCAGCGCAACAGGGGGCGCACGGGACTTC.

This sequence joins TRBV15 and TRBJ2-1, with TRBD2 identical over 10 bases. Germline CDR1 LNHNV, CDR2 YYDKDF (reference sequence). The V and J ends lost 0 bases and 6 bases, in that order; junction bases with no gene match: 5. The CDR3 length is 16 residues. CDR3 sequence: CATSRDQRGGRNEQFF. CDR3 nucleotides: TGTGCCACCAGCAGAGATCAGCGGGGGGGCCGCAATGAGCAGTTCTTC.

In this sample, this clonotype turned up a few times. CDR3 DNA sequence: TGTGCCAGCAGTGAGGTAACAGGGGGCGAGCAGTACGTC. Its protein product is CASSEVTGGEQYV. This rearrangement joins TRBV2 to TRBJ2-7, with 8 bases that match TRBD1. The germline V gene encodes CDR1 SNHLY and CDR2 FYNNEI. J gave up 6 bases and V 3 bases, and 4 bases lay outside the gene matches. The CDR3 runs to 13 residues.

The J gene is TRBJ2-1, the V gene TRBV29-1; 9 positions match TRBD2. Trimming at V came to 7 bases and at J to 7 bases, leaving 8 bases not matched to a gene. The germline CDR1 and CDR2 sequences are SQVTM and ANQGSEA. The CDR3 runs to 13 residues. CDR3 region: CSAASGVGNEQFF. As DNA, the CDR3 is TGCAGCGCCGCTAGCGGGGTAGGGAATGAGCAGTTCTTC.

This clonotype was seen just once. The V call is TRBV15, the J call TRBJ2-1, with D tentatively TRBD1 or TRBD2 (5 bases each). The CDR3 loop spans 12 amino acids. Germline V gene sequence: CDR1 LNHNV, CDR2 YYDKDF (reference sequence). Trimming removed 0 bases from V and 10 bases from J, with 7 bases in between. The CDR3 loop reads CATSREWGEQFF. The CDR3 DNA reads as TGTGCCACCAGCAGAGAATGGGGGGAGCAGTTCTTC.

The chain is built from TRBV29-1 and TRBJ1-1; D remains ambiguous. The CDR3 loop spans 12 amino acids. V was trimmed by 5 bases and J by 1 base, leaving 8 bases between them. The germline V gene has CDR1 SQVTM and CDR2 ANQGSEA. In nucleotides, the CDR3 is TGCAGCGTTAGGACGCAGAACACTGAAGCTTTCTTT. Its translation: CSVRTQNTEAFF.

This clonotype was observed many times. V gene TRBV20-1 combines with J gene TRBJ2-1; D possibly matches TRBD1 or TRBD2 (5 bases each). The CDR3 is 16 residues long. Germline V lookup: CDR1 DFQATT, CDR2 SNEGSKA (reference sequence). V lost 0 bases, J lost 5 bases, and 17 bases lay in between. The CDR3 sequence: CSARDPRGRANNEQFF. The CDR3, as DNA: TGCAGTGCTAGAGACCCGAGGGGTCGGGCGAACAATGAGCAGTTCTTC.

This clonotype was seen more than once but under ten times. The chain uses TRBV28 and TRBJ2-7; either TRBD1 or TRBD2 may supply D (6 bases each). Trimming shortened V by 7 bases and J by 5 bases, and 12 bases separated the two germline ends. Germline V gene sequence: CDR1 MDHEN, CDR2 SYDVKM. This CDR3 has 12 residues. CDR3 DNA sequence: TGTGCCAGCATCGGGGGCCGGGACGAGCAGTACGTC. The encoded protein is CASIGGRDEQYV.

This clonotype has a handful of counts. The V and J genes are TRBV20-1 and TRBJ2-7; TRBD1 is a possible D gene (6 bases). Trimming took 3 bases from V and 0 from J, leaving 18 bases between them. The germline V gene has CDR1 DFQATT and CDR2 SNEGSKA (reference sequence). The CDR3 covers 16 residues. In nucleotides, the CDR3 is TGCAGTGCTAGTTTCCTGACAGGACACCCCTCCTACGAGCAGTACTTC. Encoded protein: CSASFLTGHPSYEQYF.